This TCR beta chain originates from a study of T cells in Graves' hyperthyroidism and ophthalmopathy. Trimming cost V 2 bases and J 2 bases, with 7 bases left between them. The CDR3 runs to 13 residues. CDR1 is MGHRA, CDR2 YSYEKL, per germline. Regarding the study as a whole: Blood shared most expanded thyroid clonotypes above 0.001.

This clonotype was counted a few times. Its target is not known. From RNA transcripts, TCR beta CDR3 regions were amplified. During a first-round RT-PCR of the TCR CDR3, the HTBI primer set was used. TCRdb processed the multiplex PCR reads anew with MiXCR; each CDR3 protein has one entry. The sample holds 750,000 to 950,000 distinct CDR3 sequences, around 39% seen once. The study excluded patients with uncontrolled infection, other autoimmune disease, pregnancy or lactation. The PBMCs studied were ones that came from about 10 ml fresh peripheral blood. The receptor's source is a young man with Graves' hyperthyroidism. The sample consisted of blood. The V and J genes are TRBV4-1 and TRBJ2-7; no clear D gene. CDR3 nucleotides: TGCGCCAGCAGCCAAACAACCACCTACGAGCAGTACTTC. Amino acid sequence: CASSQTTTYEQYF.